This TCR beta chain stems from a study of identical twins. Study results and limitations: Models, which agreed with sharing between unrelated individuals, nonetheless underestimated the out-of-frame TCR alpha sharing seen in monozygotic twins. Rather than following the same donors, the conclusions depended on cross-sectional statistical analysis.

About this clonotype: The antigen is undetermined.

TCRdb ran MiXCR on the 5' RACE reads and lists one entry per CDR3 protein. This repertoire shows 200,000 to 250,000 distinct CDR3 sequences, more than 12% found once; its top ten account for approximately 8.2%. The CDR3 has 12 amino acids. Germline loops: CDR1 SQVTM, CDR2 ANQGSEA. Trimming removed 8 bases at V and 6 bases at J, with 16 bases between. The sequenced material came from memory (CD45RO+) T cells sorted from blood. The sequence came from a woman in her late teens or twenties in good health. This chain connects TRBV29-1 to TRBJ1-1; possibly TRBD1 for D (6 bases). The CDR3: CSTLSGGSEAFF. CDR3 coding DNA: TGCAGCACCCTTTCGGGGGGCTCTGAAGCTTTCTTT.